One and the same sample provided the 20 T cell receptor beta chains below, sequenced in a study of blood T cell repertoires in COVID-19. TCRdb keeps only in-frame clones here, not all; method: immunoSEQ multiplex PCR. The sample comprises about 200,000 clones, 75% to 90% of which are singletons, and approximately 2.1% rests with the top ten. Input material: peripheral blood. The receptors were gathered from a man aged 25-40 years who had recovered from COVID-19.

The chain combines TRBV12-3 or TRBV12-4 with TRBJ2-2; TRBD2 matches 7 bases. The CDR3 loop spans 13 amino acids. Unmatched junction bases numbered 5, after V lost 7 bases and J lost 6 bases. CDR3 sequence reads: CASTRGGAGELFF. CDR3 coding DNA: TGTGCCAGCACCCGGGGAGGGGCCGGGGAGCTGTTTTTT.

This chain links TRBV5-1 with TRBJ2-5; 8 bases are shared with TRBD2. Looked up from germline, CDR1 is SGHRS and CDR2 is YFSETQ. This CDR3 is 16 amino acids long. J gave up 3 bases and V 1 base, and 8 bases lay outside the gene matches. The CDR3 DNA reads as TGCGCCAGCAGCTTGTTTCCGGGTAGCGGGGAAGAGACCCAGTACTTC. Protein: CASSLFPGSGEETQYF.

The chain recombines TRBV29-1 with TRBJ2-1; no clear D gene. V dropped 0 bases and J dropped 8 bases, with 5 bases sitting between them. The CDR3 totals 11 residues. Per the germline V gene, CDR1 is SQVTM and CDR2 is ANQGSEA. The CDR3 region is CSVEERDEQFF. Written as DNA, the CDR3 is TGCAGCGTTGAAGAACGGGATGAGCAGTTCTTC.

V usage is TRBV29-1 and J usage is TRBJ1-1, with D perhaps matching TRBD1 (6 bases). The CDR3 sequence is 13 residues long. The germline CDR1 and CDR2 sequences are SQVTM and ANQGSEA. With 3 bases removed from V and 0 bases from J, the gap between germline ends came to 8 bases. CDR3 bases: TGCAGCGTTGACAGGGGCCTGAACACTGAAGCTTTCTTT. It codes for CSVDRGLNTEAFF.

The chain uses TRBV25-1 and TRBJ2-7, with 8 positions matching TRBD1. This CDR3 contains 15 residues. Germline trimming cut 4 bases from V and 6 bases from J; bases unmatched to any gene: 11. Germline CDR1 and CDR2: MGHDK and SYGVNS. The CDR3 region has the DNA TGTGCCAGCAGTGCCCCCGACAGGGGATATTTCGAGCAGTACTTC. This gives the protein CASSAPDRGYFEQYF.

The chain joins TRBV5-1 to TRBJ1-1, with a possible D match to TRBD1 (5 bases). V lost 2 bases and J lost 3, with 11 bases in between. The CDR3 covers 14 residues. CDR1 and CDR2 from the germline V gene are SGHRS and YFSETQ. CDR3 DNA: TGCGCCAGCAGCTTCCTCCTCAGGGACACTGAAGCTTTCTTT. Amino acids: CASSFLLRDTEAFF.

The V and J genes are TRBV10-2 and TRBJ2-7; weak D call: TRBD1 (5 bases). Germline CDR1 and CDR2: WSHSY and SAAADI. The CDR3 runs to 12 residues. The V and J ends lost 6 bases and 3 bases respectively, with 9 bases between them. CDR3 bases: TGCGCCAGCAGGGACATCAACTACGAGCAGTACTTC. It translates to CASRDINYEQYF.

V is TRBV5-6 and J is TRBJ2-7; no definite D call. This CDR3 comprises 14 residues. Germline V lookup: CDR1 SGHDT, CDR2 YYEEEE. The V end was cut by 0 bases, the J end by 2 bases, with 9 bases between. CDR3 sequence (DNA): TGTGCCAGCAGCTTGGCCAGTCCCGCCTACGAGCAGTACTTC. It encodes CASSLASPAYEQYF.

The J gene is TRBJ2-3, the V gene TRBV10-2; 7 bases agree with TRBD2. Per the germline V gene, CDR1 is WSHSY and CDR2 is SAAADI. CDR3 length: 15 amino acids. V shed 0 bases, J shed 6 bases, and the junction held 6 bases outside the gene matches. The CDR3 DNA reads TGCGCCAGCAGTGAGTCGATGGTACTAGCGGATACGCAGTATTTT. Residues: CASSESMVLADTQYF.

V is TRBV28 and J is TRBJ1-2; unclear D gene. V lost 5 bases, J lost 4 bases, and 26 bases lay in between. Germline V gives CDR1 MDHEN, CDR2 SYDVKM. This CDR3 region has 18 residues. In DNA form, the CDR3 reads TGTGCCAGCAGTCTTCGAACCCCTACGCGAGGAAAGTCCTATGGCTACACCTTC. It yields the protein CASSLRTPTRGKSYGYTF.

The chain couples TRBV6-5 to TRBJ1-2; TRBD1 might be the D (5 bases). The V and J ends lost 6 bases and 0 bases respectively, with 14 bases between them. The length of the CDR3 is 15 residues. Germline V gives CDR1 MNHEY, CDR2 SVGAGI. This chain's CDR3 is CASSPLMTANYGYTF. The CDR3 nucleotides are TGTGCCAGCAGCCCCCTAATGACAGCTAACTATGGCTACACCTTC.

The chain recombines TRBV6-5 with TRBJ2-3; TRBD2 matches at 16 bases. V shed 5 bases and J 9 bases; nucleotides not matched to a gene: 5. Germline CDR1 and CDR2: MNHEY and SVGAGI. The CDR3 has 15 residues. The CDR3 sequence: CASSTGTSGGATQYF. DNA of the CDR3: TGTGCCAGCAGTACAGGGACTAGCGGGGGGGCCACGCAGTATTTT.

The V gene is TRBV5-1, the J gene TRBJ2-6; perhaps TRBD1 as D (5 bases). The germline V and J ends were trimmed by 1 base and 2 bases, with 7 bases remaining between them. Germline CDR1 and CDR2: SGHRS and YFSETQ. CDR3 length equals 15 residues. CDR3 amino acids: CASSLTGAGANVLTF. The CDR3 bases are TGCGCCAGCAGCTTGACAGGTGCTGGGGCCAACGTCCTGACTTTC.

The gene calls are TRBV5-1 and TRBJ1-1; D is ambiguous. Trimming removed 4 bases at V and 1 base at J, with 8 bases between. The CDR3 runs to 13 residues. Germline V gene sequence: CDR1 SGHRS, CDR2 YFSETQ. In DNA form, the CDR3 reads TGCGCCAGCAGCGAAACCAGGAACACTGAAGCTTTCTTT. This codes for CASSETRNTEAFF. The variable domain in full, with the rest retrieved from reference TRBV5-1 and TRBJ1-1, is KAGVTQTPRYLIKTRGQQVTLSCSPISGHRSVSWYQQTPGQGLQFLFEYFSETQRNKGNFPGRFSGRQFSNSRSEMNVSTLELGDSALYLCASSETRNTEAFFGQGTRLTVV.

The chain couples TRBV9 to TRBJ2-7, with D possibly TRBD2 on 6 matching bases. Germline V gene data show CDR1 as SGDLS and CDR2 as YYNGEE. This CDR3 contains 12 residues. Trimming pared 2 bases from V and 6 bases from J, leaving 9 bases between. CDR3 region: CASSVEGGEQYF. CDR3 nucleotide sequence: TGTGCCAGCAGCGTGGAGGGAGGCGAGCAGTACTTC. The full variable domain, with the rest looked up from reference TRBV9 and TRBJ2-7, is DSGVTQTPKHLITATGQRVTLRCSPRSGDLSVYWYQQSLDQGLQFLIQYYNGEERAKGNILERFSAQQFPDLHSELNLSSLELGDSALYFCASSVEGGEQYFGPGTRLTVT.

J is TRBJ2-1 and V is TRBV24-1; weak D call: TRBD1 (5 bases). The CDR3 contains 14 residues. Germline CDR1 is KGHDR and CDR2 is SFDVKD. With 3 bases removed from V and 5 bases from J, the gap between germline ends came to 10 bases. CDR3 in DNA: TGTGCCACCAGTGATAGACAGCCTAACAATGAGCAGTTCTTC. Its translation is CATSDRQPNNEQFF.

The CDR3 loop is CASSIGGQGGMNIQYF. CDR3 coding DNA: TGTGCCAGTAGTATAGGGGGACAGGGCGGTATGAACATTCAGTACTTC. The chain joins TRBV19 to TRBJ2-4, with 9 nucleotides matching TRBD1. V shed 1 base, J shed 7 bases, and the junction held 8 bases outside the gene matches. The CDR3 runs to 16 residues. Germline CDR1 reads LNHDA; CDR2 reads SQIVND (reference sequence).

This clone was detected a few times. The chain couples TRBV11-2 to TRBJ1-5, with D hard to call. Germline values: CDR1 SGHAT, CDR2 FQNNGV. V dropped 4 bases and J dropped 7 bases, with 11 bases sitting between them. CDR3 length: 13 amino acids. CDR3 sequence: CASSSSGGQPQHF. In DNA form, the CDR3 reads TGTGCCAGCAGCTCGTCTGGCGGGCAGCCCCAGCATTTT.

J is TRBJ1-2 and V is TRBV27; 9 nucleotides line up with TRBD1. The trim removed 0 bases at V and 0 bases at J, leaving 2 bases unmatched. Germline V gene lookup returns CDR1 MNHEY and CDR2 SMNVEV (reference sequence). CDR3 size: 16 residues. The chain's CDR3 is CASSLSTGGANYGYTF. DNA for the CDR3: TGTGCCAGCAGTTTATCGACAGGGGGTGCTAACTATGGCTACACCTTC.

The rearrangement uses TRBV5-4 and TRBJ2-3, with 9 positions matching TRBD1. V was pared by 3 bases and J by 5 bases, with 10 bases of the junction left unmatched. The CDR3 covers 16 residues. The germline V gene encodes CDR1 SGHNT and CDR2 YYREEE (reference sequence). For the CDR3, the DNA is TGTGCCAGCAGCTCTCTCCCGGGACAGGGAGAAGATACGCAGTATTTT. Its translation is CASSSLPGQGEDTQYF.